Listed below are T cell receptor beta chains from one sample, sequenced in a study of T cell responses to AZD1222 COVID-19 vaccine. The protocol was immunoSEQ multiplex PCR, while the TCRdb copy is restricted to in-frame clones and leaves out a portion. The sample has roughly 130,000 clones, just over 85% seen once. The source material was peripheral blood, sampled on day 0 of AZD1222 vaccination. Receptors were obtained from an adult in good health. Each CDR3 is given with its conserved first and last residue. A D gene is named only where the DNA matches it firmly. The listing skips clone size in some rows; elsewhere it reads once, few, many or a size class.

TRBD1	TRBV29-1	-	TRBJ2-7	CSVGQSYEQYF	TGCAGCGTGGGACAGAGTTACGAGCAGTACTTC
-	TRBV7-9	-	TRBJ2-3	CASSLLASSTDTQYF	TGTGCCAGCAGTCTGTTAGCGTCTAGCACAGATACGCAGTATTTT
-	TRBV13	-	TRBJ2-1	CASSLASDEQFF	TGTGCCAGCAGCTTAGCCAGCGATGAGCAGTTCTTC
TRBD2	TRBV4-2	-	TRBJ2-7	CASSQLIWTGGEQYF	TGTGCCAGCAGCCAACTCATTTGGACGGGGGGCGAGCAGTACTTC
-	TRBV2	-	TRBJ1-1	CASKLSVNTEAFF	TGTGCCAGCAAACTATCGGTGAACACTGAAGCTTTCTTT
-	TRBV5-6	-	TRBJ2-5	CASSLAETQYF	TGTGCCAGCAGCTTGGCCGAGACCCAGTACTTC
-	TRBV2	-	TRBJ1-6	CASTGGYNSPLHF	TGTGCCAGTACGGGGGGGTATAATTCACCCCTCCACTTT
-	TRBV6-2/TRBV6-3	-	TRBJ1-2	CASSDGQGYGYTF	TGTGCCAGCAGTGACGGGCAGGGCTATGGCTACACCTTC
-	TRBV11-2	-	TRBJ2-7	CASRSVGSHEQYF	TGTGCCAGCAGAAGTGTCGGGTCCCACGAGCAGTACTTC
-	TRBV7-3	-	TRBJ2-1	CASSLTGAATNEQFF	TGTGCCAGCAGCTTAACGGGGGCGGCAACGAATGAGCAGTTCTTC
TRBD2	TRBV7-3	-	TRBJ2-3	CASSSVGGRGRDTQYF	TGTGCCAGCAGCTCCGTAGGCGGGAGGGGAAGAGATACGCAGTATTTT
-	TRBV6-1	-	TRBJ1-1	CASTGQLGSTEAFF	TGTGCCAGCACCGGACAGTTGGGTAGCACTGAAGCTTTCTTT
TRBD1	TRBV28	-	TRBJ2-7	CASSLTGQLYEQYF	TGTGCCAGCAGTTTAACGGGACAGTTGTACGAGCAGTACTTC
-	TRBV5-1	-	TRBJ2-1	CASSLDGDEQFF	TGCGCCAGCAGCTTGGACGGGGATGAGCAGTTCTTC
-	TRBV30	-	TRBJ1-6	CAWTLDPRGSPLHF	TGTGCCTGGACTCTGGACCCACGGGGTTCACCCCTCCACTTT
TRBD2	TRBV9	-	TRBJ2-1	CASSVRGGRAVDEQFF	TGTGCCAGCAGCGTAAGGGGCGGGAGGGCCGTAGATGAGCAGTTCTTC
-	TRBV11-2	-	TRBJ1-1	CASSLNSLDTEAFF	TGTGCCAGCAGCCTAAACTCATTGGACACTGAAGCTTTCTTT
-	TRBV30	once	TRBJ2-1	CAWEGGLYNEQFF	TGTGCCTGGGAAGGGGGACTTTACAATGAGCAGTTCTTC
-	TRBV10-3	once	TRBJ1-5	CAISESGNSNQPQHF	TGTGCCATCAGTGAGTCCGGCAATAGCAATCAGCCCCAGCATTTT